This passage covers 6 T cell receptor beta chains from one sample sequenced in a study of tumor-infiltrating lymphocytes in primary liver carcinoma. A primer in the constant region served to generate TCR beta cDNA from 500 to 600 ng of total RNA. It was through three nested multiplex PCR rounds of slightly modified ARM-PCR that TCR beta libraries arose. Rounds one and two of PCR, each of roughly 10 cycles, were primed with TRBV1-TRBV30 forward primers and a C-beta reverse primer. Using its own MiXCR run on the multiplex PCR reads, TCRdb lists one record per CDR3 protein. In the table there are 320,000 or so distinct CDR3 sequences, more than 55% of which are singletons. Unsorted whole blood served as the source of blood RNA, and germline DNA was extracted as well. The material sequenced was peripheral blood. Receptors originate from a man aged 35-49 years with primary liver carcinoma and hepatitis B virus infection.

Remarks on this clonotype: A much larger clone differs from this one at a single base, so this may be a read error. V usage is TRBV4-3 and J usage is TRBJ1-2, with D tentatively TRBD1 (5 bases). V lost 0 bases, J lost 8 bases, and 16 bases lay in between. The CDR3 is 15 amino acids. Looked up from germline, CDR1 is LGHNA and CDR2 is YSLEER. The CDR3 DNA reads as TGCGCCAGCAGCCAAGAAGGGACGCGACTAGTCGGCTACACCTTC. Amino acids: CASSQEGTRLVGYTF.

This rearrangement joins TRBV6-1 to TRBJ2-2, with 9 nucleotides matching TRBD1. This CDR3 has 15 amino acids. The junction had 7 bases not matched to a gene; V was cut back by 7 bases and J by 4 bases. CDR1 is MNHNS and CDR2 is SASEGT in the germline V gene. DNA of the CDR3: TGTGCCAGCACAAAGGACAGGGGCATCACCGGGGAGCTGTTTTTT. It is translated as CASTKDRGITGELFF.

To note about this clonotype: A clone one base away is much larger, so this may be a read error. The chain couples TRBV12-3 or TRBV12-4 to TRBJ1-2, with D possibly TRBD1 on 6 matching bases. The CDR3 totals 12 residues. Trimming pared 0 bases from V and 7 bases from J, leaving 6 bases between. CDR3 nucleotides: TGTGCCAGCAGTTTAGCGGGGGCTGGCTACACCTTC. It yields the protein CASSLAGAGYTF.

At least ten counts were recorded for this clonotype. The V call is TRBV4-3, the J call TRBJ2-7, with 7 bases fitting TRBD2. CDR1 is LGHNA and CDR2 is YSLEER in the germline V gene. The CDR3 totals 15 residues. The V segment lost 4 bases and the J segment 1 base; nucleotides outside the gene matches: 7. The CDR3 sequence: CASSPSPGLSYEQYF. The CDR3 region has the DNA TGCGCCAGCAGCCCATCCCCGGGACTATCCTACGAGCAGTACTTC.

With regard to this clonotype: A much bigger clone sits one base away, suggesting this may be a read error. The rearrangement links TRBV6-5 to TRBJ1-2, with no clear D. Trimming pared 6 bases from V and 1 base from J, leaving 12 bases between. The CDR3 is 14 amino acids. Germline V gene sequence: CDR1 MNHEY, CDR2 SVGAGI. In DNA form, the CDR3 reads TGTGCCAGCAGACCCGACGGGAATAACTATGGCTACACCTTC. Its protein is CASRPDGNNYGYTF.

At least ten counts were recorded for this clonotype. The rearrangement joins TRBV29-1 to TRBJ1-1; D gene uncertain. Germline-derived CDR1 and CDR2 are SQVTM and ANQGSEA. Trimming removed 8 bases from V and 1 base from J, with 11 bases in between. CDR3 length: 12 residues. CDR3 sequence (DNA): TGCAGCCTTAAGAGAGGGAACACTGAAGCTTTCTTT. Translation gives CSLKRGNTEAFF. The whole variable domain, filled in from reference TRBV29-1 and TRBJ1-1, reads SAVISQKPSRDICQRGTSLTIQCQVDSQVTMMFWYRQQPGQSLTLIATANQGSEATYESGFVIDKFPISRPNLTFSTLTVSNMSPEDSSIYLCSLKRGNTEAFFGQGTRLTVV.